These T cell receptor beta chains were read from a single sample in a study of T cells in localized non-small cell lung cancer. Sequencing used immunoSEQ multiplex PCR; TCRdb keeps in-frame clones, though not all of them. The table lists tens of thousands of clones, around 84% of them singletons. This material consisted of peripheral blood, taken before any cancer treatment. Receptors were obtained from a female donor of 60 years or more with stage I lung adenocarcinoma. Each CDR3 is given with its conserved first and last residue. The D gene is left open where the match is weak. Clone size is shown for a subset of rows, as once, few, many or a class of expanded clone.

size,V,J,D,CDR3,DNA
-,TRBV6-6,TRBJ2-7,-,CASSLDSTYEQYF,TGTGCCAGCAGTTTGGACAGTACCTACGAGCAGTACTTC
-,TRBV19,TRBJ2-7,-,CASNYKFEGPYEQYF,TGTGCCAGTAATTACAAATTCGAAGGCCCCTACGAGCAGTACTTC
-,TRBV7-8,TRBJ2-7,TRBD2,CASSRTSAAYEQYF,TGTGCCAGCAGCCGGACTAGCGCCGCCTACGAGCAGTACTTC
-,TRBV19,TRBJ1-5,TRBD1,CASSSDRGISNQPQHF,TGTGCCAGTAGTTCGGACAGGGGGATAAGCAATCAGCCCCAGCATTTT
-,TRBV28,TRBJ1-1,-,CASSFPAGGAFF,TGTGCCAGCAGTTTTCCTGCTGGGGGAGCTTTCTTT
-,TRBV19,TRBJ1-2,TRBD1,CASSIGGPRTGANYGYTF,TGTGCCAGTAGTATAGGGGGCCCGAGAACAGGGGCGAACTATGGCTACACCTTC
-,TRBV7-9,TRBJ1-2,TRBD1,CASSENQGAGNYGYTF,TGTGCCAGCAGCGAAAACCAGGGGGCGGGTAACTATGGCTACACCTTC
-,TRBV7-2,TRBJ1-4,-,CASSLDGPNEKLFF,TGTGCCAGCAGCCTCGACGGACCCAATGAAAAACTGTTTTTT
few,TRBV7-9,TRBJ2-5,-,CASSPMGVSDETQYF,TGTGCCAGCAGCCCTATGGGGGTTAGCGACGAGACCCAGTACTTC
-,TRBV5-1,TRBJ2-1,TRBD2,CASSLDSGANTYNEQFF,TGCGCCAGCAGCTTGGACAGCGGGGCAAATACCTACAATGAGCAGTTCTTC
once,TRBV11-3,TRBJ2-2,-,CASSLPDTGELFF,TGTGCCAGCAGCTTACCGGACACCGGGGAGCTGTTTTTT
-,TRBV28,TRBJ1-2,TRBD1,CASSFSGGGGYGYTF,TGTGCCAGCAGTTTTTCAGGGGGCGGCGGCTATGGCTACACCTTC
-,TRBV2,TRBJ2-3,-,CASSEVRTIDTQYF,TGTGCCAGCAGTGAAGTAAGAACAATAGATACGCAGTATTTT
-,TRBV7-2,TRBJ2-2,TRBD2,CASKSGGPRTGELFF,TGTGCCAGCAAATCGGGAGGGCCGAGAACCGGGGAGCTGTTTTTT
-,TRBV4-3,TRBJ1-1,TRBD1,CASSQGTGGSLDTEAFF,TGCGCCAGCAGCCAAGGGACAGGGGGGTCATTGGACACTGAAGCTTTCTTT
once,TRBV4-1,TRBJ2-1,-,CASSQDGKRLEVNEQFF,TGCGCCAGCAGCCAAGACGGCAAGAGACTAGAAGTCAATGAGCAGTTCTTC
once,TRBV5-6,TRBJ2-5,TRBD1,CASSYGDRGLYSQETQYF,TGTGCCAGCAGCTATGGGGACAGGGGACTTTACAGTCAAGAGACCCAGTACTTC
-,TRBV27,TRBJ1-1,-,CASRGQGMNTEAFF,TGTGCCAGCCGGGGCCAGGGGATGAACACTGAAGCTTTCTTT
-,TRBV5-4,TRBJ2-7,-,CASSQDHGPNEQYF,TGTGCCAGCAGCCAAGACCATGGACCTAACGAGCAGTACTTC
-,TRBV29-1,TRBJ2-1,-,CSVAAGRDEQFF,TGCAGCGTTGCGGCAGGGCGTGATGAGCAGTTCTTC
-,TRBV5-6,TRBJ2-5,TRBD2,CASSLYFSGGRETQYF,TGTGCCAGCAGCTTGTATTTCTCGGGAGGGCGAGAGACCCAGTACTTC
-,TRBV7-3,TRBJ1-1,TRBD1,CVSSLHGTGNTEAFF,TGTGTCAGCAGCTTACACGGGACAGGGAACACTGAAGCTTTCTTT
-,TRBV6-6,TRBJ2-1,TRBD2,CASSPPSAGVNNEQFF,TGTGCCAGCAGCCCCCCCTCAGCGGGAGTCAACAATGAGCAGTTCTTC
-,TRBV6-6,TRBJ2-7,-,CASKNRDNGYEQYF,TGTGCCAGCAAGAATAGGGACAATGGCTACGAGCAGTACTTC
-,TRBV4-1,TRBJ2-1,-,CASSRGAEEQFF,TGCGCCAGCAGCCGGGGGGCTGAGGAGCAGTTCTTC
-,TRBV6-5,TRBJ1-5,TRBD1,CASSKQGRDQPQHF,TGTGCCAGCAGTAAACAGGGGAGGGATCAGCCCCAGCATTTT
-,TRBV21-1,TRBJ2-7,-,CASSKARCVLSYEQYF,TGTGCCAGCAGCAAAGCGCGGTGTGTCCTATCCTACGAGCAGTACTTC
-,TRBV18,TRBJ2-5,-,CASSPRETQYF,TGTGCCAGCTCACCACGGGAGACCCAGTACTTC
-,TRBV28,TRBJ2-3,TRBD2,CASSSRTSGSLDTQYF,TGTGCCAGCAGTTCACGGACTAGCGGGAGTCTCGATACGCAGTATTTT
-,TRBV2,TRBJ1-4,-,CASSVEDLPEKLFF,TGTGCCAGCAGTGTCGAGGACCTTCCTGAAAAACTGTTTTTT
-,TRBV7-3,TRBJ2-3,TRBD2,CASSLTGLGPDTQYF,TGTGCCAGCAGCTTAACGGGACTAGGCCCAGATACGCAGTATTTT
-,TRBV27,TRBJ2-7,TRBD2,CASSLSGLVLYEQYF,TGTGCCAGCAGTTTATCGGGACTAGTCCTCTACGAGCAGTACTTC
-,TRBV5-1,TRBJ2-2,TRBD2,CASSFGLAGTGELFF,TGCGCCAGCAGCTTTGGACTAGCGGGGACCGGGGAGCTGTTTTTT
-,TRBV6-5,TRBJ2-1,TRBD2,CASSWGGNEQFF,TGTGCCAGCAGTTGGGGGGGTAATGAGCAGTTCTTC
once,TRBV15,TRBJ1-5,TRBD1,CATSRGTGEYQPQHF,TGTGCCACCAGCAGAGGGACAGGGGAATACCAGCCCCAGCATTTT